This passage covers 24 T cell receptor beta chains from one sample sequenced in a study of blood T cell repertoires in COVID-19. Sequenced by immunoSEQ multiplex PCR; TCRdb stores in-frame clones only, minus some. The table has approximately 70,000 clones, roughly 80% seen once. Sequenced sample: peripheral blood. These receptors all stem from a human donor in a cohort sampled during active COVID-19.

This clone was counted between two and nine times. The genes are TRBV7-2 and TRBJ2-7, with 9 nucleotides matching TRBD1. Per germline, CDR1 SGHTA and CDR2 FQGNSA. The CDR3 is 13 residues long. Unmatched junction bases numbered 2, after V lost 5 bases and J lost 3 bases. Here the CDR3 reads CASSRQGVYEQYF. Written as DNA, the CDR3 is TGTGCCAGCAGCCGACAGGGGGTCTACGAGCAGTACTTC.

This clone was picked up one time. The rearrangement joins TRBV20-1 to TRBJ2-4; the D gene is possibly TRBD1 (5 bases). The V gene lost 3 bases and the J gene lost 3 bases, with 15 bases spanning the gap. In germline, CDR1 is DFQATT, CDR2 SNEGSKA (reference sequence). The CDR3 has 15 amino acids. CDR3 loop: CSASLGPSGKNIQYF. Here the CDR3 DNA reads TGCAGTGCTAGTTTGGGGCCGTCCGGCAAAAACATTCAGTACTTC.

This chain uses TRBV15 with TRBJ1-3; D ambiguous. The CDR3 is 12 amino acids. The germline CDR1 and CDR2 sequences are LNHNV and YYDKDF (reference sequence). The V and J ends lost 3 bases and 6 bases respectively, with 6 bases between them. The CDR3 loop is CATSRTANTIYF. The CDR3 DNA follows: TGTGCCACCAGCAGGACTGCAAACACCATATATTTT.

The chain carries TRBV2 and TRBJ1-6; TRBD1 might be the D (6 bases). This CDR3 is 15 amino acids long. V dropped 4 bases and J dropped 9 bases, with 16 bases sitting between them. The germline gives CDR1 SNHLY, CDR2 FYNNEI. The CDR3 DNA sequence: TGTGCCAGCAGTGGGAACGGACAGCCCGGTTCACCCCTCCACTTT. Protein: CASSGNGQPGSPLHF.

The V and J genes are TRBV3-1 (or the pseudogene TRBV3-2) and TRBJ2-1; 9 bases map to TRBD2. The CDR3 extends over 15 amino acids. Unmatched junction bases numbered 6, after V lost 4 bases and J lost 5 bases. CDR1 and CDR2 (germline): LGHDT, YNNKEL (reference sequence). In nucleotides, the CDR3 is TGTGCCAGCAGCCCGGGGGTAGCGGGGGACAATGAGCAGTTCTTC. It yields the protein CASSPGVAGDNEQFF.

The V and J genes are TRBV6-5 and TRBJ2-3; D unresolved. The CDR3 spans 14 residues. V dropped 0 bases and J dropped 4 bases, with 8 bases sitting between them. Per the germline V gene, CDR1 is MNHEY and CDR2 is SVGAGI. The CDR3 DNA reads as TGTGCCAGCAGTTACTCGATACTGCCAGATACGCAGTATTTT. Translated, it gives CASSYSILPDTQYF.

V gene TRBV2 combines with J gene TRBJ2-3; D gene unclear. Trimming removed 4 bases at V and 2 bases at J, with 16 bases between. The germline CDR1 and CDR2 sequences are SNHLY and FYNNEI. The CDR3 is 16 amino acids. The CDR3 here is CASSVTLSSVTDTQYF. CDR3 sequence (DNA): TGTGCCAGCAGTGTTACCCTGTCGAGCGTCACAGATACGCAGTATTTT.

This clone has only one observation. The genes are TRBV29-1 and TRBJ1-2; 9 nucleotides match TRBD1. Germline CDR1 reads SQVTM; CDR2 reads ANQGSEA. The junction had 8 bases not matched to a gene; V was cut back by 8 bases and J by 4 bases. CDR3 length: 13 residues. The CDR3 DNA reads as TGCAGCACCGGGACAGGGCTGAGCTATGGCTACACCTTC. This codes for CSTGTGLSYGYTF.

This clone was found once. The chain carries TRBV2 and TRBJ2-1; 14 nucleotides agree with TRBD2. With V trimmed by 6 bases and J by 16 bases, 5 bases remained unmatched. CDR3 size: 12 residues. CDR1 is SNHLY, CDR2 FYNNEI, per germline. The CDR3 spells CASRGLAGVKFF. CDR3 DNA sequence: TGTGCCAGCAGGGGACTAGCGGGGGTAAAATTCTTC.

The V call is TRBV5-1, the J call TRBJ2-7; 9 bases are a match to TRBD1. Germline values: CDR1 SGHRS, CDR2 YFSETQ. The V gene end was trimmed by 0 bases and the J gene end by 1 base; junction bases not matched to a gene: 11. CDR3 length equals 18 residues. In nucleotides, the CDR3 is TGCGCCAGCAGCTTGGGCTTCTCGACAGGGGGGGATTCCTACGAGCAGTACTTC. Residues: CASSLGFSTGGDSYEQYF.

This rearrangement joins TRBV6-5 to TRBJ1-2; D ambiguous. The CDR3 consists of 13 residues. Looked up from germline, CDR1 is MNHEY and CDR2 is SVGAGI. V lost 6 bases and J 2 bases, leaving 10 bases between the germline ends. The CDR3 protein is CASRREKNYGYTF. CDR3 nucleotide sequence: TGTGCCAGCAGAAGAGAAAAAAACTATGGCTACACCTTC.

The gene calls are TRBV12-5 and TRBJ2-3, with D possibly matching TRBD1 (5 bases). Germline V lookup: CDR1 LGHNT, CDR2 FRNRAP. Trimming took off 1 base at V and 6 bases at J, with 17 bases between the two ends. This CDR3 has 16 amino acids. The CDR3 loop reads CASGLGPGRVGDTQYF. CDR3 in DNA: TGTGCTAGTGGTTTGGGACCCGGCAGGGTAGGTGATACGCAGTATTTT.

This clone was seen a handful of times. The gene calls are TRBV2 and TRBJ1-5; 9 bases match TRBD1. This CDR3 contains 15 residues. Germline-derived CDR1 and CDR2 are SNHLY and FYNNEI. The V segment lost 6 bases and the J segment 5 bases; nucleotides outside the gene matches: 8. The CDR3 is CASSGTGGGDQPQHF. Written as DNA, the CDR3 is TGTGCCAGCAGCGGTACAGGGGGCGGAGATCAGCCCCAGCATTTT.

The rearrangement joins TRBV6-2 or TRBV6-3 to TRBJ2-1; TRBD2 agrees at 7 bases. V shed 5 bases, J shed 4 bases, and the junction held 5 bases outside the gene matches. The CDR3 has 14 residues. Germline V gives CDR1 MNHEY, CDR2 SVGEGT. The CDR3 region is CASSRAGTYNEQFF. The CDR3 DNA is TGTGCCAGCAGTCGAGCGGGGACTTACAATGAGCAGTTCTTC.

This rearrangement joins TRBV6-9 to TRBJ2-7, with 9 bases that match TRBD1. V lost 10 bases to trimming and J lost 5 bases; unmatched junction nucleotides: 9. There are 13 residues in the CDR3. Germline assignment: CDR1 MNHGY and CDR2 SVAAGI. The CDR3 sequence: CAKGSRDRDEQYF. CDR3 nucleotides: TGTGCCAAGGGTTCCCGGGACAGGGACGAGCAGTACTTC.

This rearrangement joins TRBV5-8 to TRBJ1-2; D is unresolved. Trimming removed 9 bases at V and 0 bases at J, with 18 bases between. The CDR3 sequence is 15 residues long. Germline V gene data show CDR1 as SGHTS and CDR2 as YDEGEE. CDR3 sequence: CANPRTGRTNYGYTF. CDR3 sequence (DNA): TGTGCCAACCCTAGAACGGGGAGGACTAACTATGGCTACACCTTC.

V is TRBV21-1 and J is TRBJ1-5; the D call of TRBD1 is as the table states it, not checked on the DNA. TRBV21-1 counts as a pseudogene. CDR3 length equals 14 residues. CDR3 amino acids: CASTYGQRDQPQHF. The CDR3 DNA follows: TGTGCCAGCACCTATGGACAGCGCGATCAGCCCCAGCATTTT.

The chain uses TRBV19 and TRBJ2-1, with D perhaps TRBD2 (6 bases). Germline-derived CDR1 and CDR2 are LNHDA and SQIVND (reference sequence). This CDR3 is 18 amino acids long. V lost 1 base and J 0 bases, leaving 16 bases between the germline ends. As DNA, the CDR3 is TGTGCCAGTAGTATAGTGGGGCGGGGTTCAAGCTCCTACAATGAGCAGTTCTTC. Translation gives CASSIVGRGSSSYNEQFF. The whole variable domain, filled in from reference TRBV19 and TRBJ2-1, reads DGGITQSPKYLFRKEGQNVTLSCEQNLNHDAMYWYRQDPGQGLRLIYYSQIVNDFQKGDIAEGYSVSREKKESFPLTVTSAQKNPTAFYLCASSIVGRGSSSYNEQFFGPGTRLTVL.

The CDR3 is CASSPSGGETQYF. The DNA of the CDR3 is TGTGCCAGCAGCCCTAGCGGGGGGGAGACCCAGTACTTC. The J gene is TRBJ2-5, the V gene TRBV5-4; 11 bases are a match to TRBD2. J gave up 5 bases and V 4 bases, and 1 base lay outside the gene matches. Per germline, CDR1 SGHNT and CDR2 YYREEE (reference sequence). The CDR3 consists of 13 residues. The full variable domain, with the rest looked up from reference TRBV5-4 and TRBJ2-5, is ETGVTQSPTHLIKTRGQQVTLRCSSQSGHNTVSWYQQALGQGPQFIFQYYREEENGRGNFPPRFSGLQFPNYSSELNVNALELDDSALYLCASSPSGGETQYFGPGTRLLVL.

The count of this clone is one. The V call is TRBV19, the J call TRBJ2-7, with 9 bases lining up with TRBD2. CDR3 length: 15 amino acids. V lost 3 bases and J lost 3; bases outside the gene matches: 6. Germline values: CDR1 LNHDA, CDR2 SQIVND (reference sequence). In DNA form, the CDR3 reads TGTGCCAGTAGTATTTCGGCGGGGGGGAGCTACGAGCAGTACTTC. Amino acid sequence: CASSISAGGSYEQYF.

V gene TRBV14 combines with J gene TRBJ1-1; D remains ambiguous. The CDR3 contains 13 residues. From germline, CDR1 is SGHDN and CDR2 FVKESK. V lost 5 bases and J lost 0, with 7 bases in between. The CDR3 region is CASSVAMNTEAFF. The CDR3 region has the DNA TGTGCCAGCAGCGTTGCTATGAACACTGAAGCTTTCTTT.

The chain combines TRBV5-6 with TRBJ1-2; 7 bases are shared with TRBD1. The CDR3 loop spans 15 amino acids. The germline gives CDR1 SGHDT, CDR2 YYEEEE. V lost 4 bases, J lost 2 bases, and 8 bases stayed unmatched. CDR3: CASSPLGGLNYGYTF. CDR3 in DNA: TGTGCCAGCAGCCCCTTAGGGGGCCTAAACTATGGCTACACCTTC. Using reference TRBV5-6 and TRBJ1-2 for the parts outside the CDR3, the full variable domain is DAGVTQSPTHLIKTRGQQVTLRCSPKSGHDTVSWYQQALGQGPQFIFQYYEEEERQRGNFPDRFSGHQFPNYSSELNVNALLLGDSALYLCASSPLGGLNYGYTFGSGTRLTVV.

This sequence joins TRBV5-1 and TRBJ2-1, with 7 bases fitting TRBD2. Germline V lookup: CDR1 SGHRS, CDR2 YFSETQ. V dropped 3 bases and J dropped 6; count of bases not matched to a gene: 3. This CDR3 region has 13 residues. Here the CDR3 reads CASSSGLVNEQFF. For the CDR3, the DNA is TGCGCCAGCAGCTCCGGACTAGTCAATGAGCAGTTCTTC.

The genes are TRBV5-6 and TRBJ1-2; 10 positions agree with TRBD1. There are 14 residues in the CDR3. The J segment lost 8 bases and the V segment lost 4 bases, leaving 8 bases of the junction unmatched. Germline V gene sequence: CDR1 SGHDT, CDR2 YYEEEE. The CDR3 spells CASSPDRGQLGYTF. In nucleotides, the CDR3 is TGTGCCAGCAGCCCCGACAGGGGGCAATTAGGCTACACCTTC.